These T cell receptor beta chains were read from a single sample in a study of monozygotic twins with inflammatory bowel disease. TCRdb re-called the 5' RACE reads and shows each CDR3 protein once, DNA omitted. The sample's table shows approximately 150,000 distinct CDR3 sequences. The specimen was blood. These receptor sequences come from a human donor with ulcerative colitis or Crohn's disease, or a healthy co-twin of an affected twin (not recorded which). CDR3s include the opening cysteine and the closing phenylalanine or tryptophan.

>TRBJ2-2|TRBV6-6
CASSAGQGAGELFF
>TRBJ1-6|TRBV12-3/TRBV12-4
CASSLTGNNSPLHF
>TRBJ2-3|TRBV7-2
CASSGGLVSDTQYF
>TRBJ2-5|TRBV7-2
CASSPRNAQETQYF
>TRBJ2-1|TRBV20-1
CSARVGGYDGEQFF
>TRBJ1-6|TRBV7-2
CASSQDPLTLHF
>TRBJ2-2|TRBV5-1
CASSLATGNTGELFF
>TRBJ2-3|TRBV20-1
CSAREGGGADTQYF
>TRBJ2-5|TRBV2
CASRRTSGGRETQYF
>TRBJ2-5|TRBV4-2
CASSQDYVQETQYF
>TRBJ1-5|TRBV12-3/TRBV12-4
CASSFGRDGPQHF
>TRBJ1-2|TRBV4-2
CASSQERMGVGGYTF
>TRBJ2-6|TRBV20-1
CSAKKNPGANVLTF
>TRBJ1-1|TRBV11-3
CASSLDREGGTEAFF
>TRBJ1-4|TRBV28
CASSSPWPEGDEKLFF
>TRBJ2-7|TRBV7-2
CASSLDGPLHF
>TRBJ2-3|TRBV20-1
CSARTSGPDTQYF
>TRBJ2-5|TRBV5-1
CASSLSPGGQETQYF
>TRBJ1-5|TRBV7-2
CASSPYRGEGQPQHF
>TRBJ1-2|TRBV2
CASRDGQGHGYTF
>TRBJ2-7|TRBV5-1
CASSLLQGSNEQYF
>TRBJ2-4|TRBV10-3
CAISESRDKNIQYF